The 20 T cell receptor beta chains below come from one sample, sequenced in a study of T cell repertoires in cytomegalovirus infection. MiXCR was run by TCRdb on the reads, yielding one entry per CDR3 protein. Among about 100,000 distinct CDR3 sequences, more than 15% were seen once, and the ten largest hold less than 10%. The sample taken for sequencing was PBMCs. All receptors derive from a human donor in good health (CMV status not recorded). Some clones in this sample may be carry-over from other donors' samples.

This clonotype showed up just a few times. The CDR3 DNA reads as TGTGCCAGCTCAAAACGCGGGGGGCAAACTGAAGCTTTCTTT. Its translation: CASSKRGGQTEAFF. V usage is TRBV12-3 or TRBV12-4 and J usage is TRBJ1-1; TRBD1 is a possible D gene (6 bases). Trimming took 8 bases from V and 5 from J, leaving 18 bases between them. This CDR3 comprises 14 residues.

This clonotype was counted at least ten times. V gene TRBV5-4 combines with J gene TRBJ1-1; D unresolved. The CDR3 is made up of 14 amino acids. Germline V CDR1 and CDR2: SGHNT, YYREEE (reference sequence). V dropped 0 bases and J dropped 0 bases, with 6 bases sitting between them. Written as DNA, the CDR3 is TGTGCCAGCAGCTTGGACGGACTGAACACTGAAGCTTTCTTT. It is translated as CASSLDGLNTEAFF.

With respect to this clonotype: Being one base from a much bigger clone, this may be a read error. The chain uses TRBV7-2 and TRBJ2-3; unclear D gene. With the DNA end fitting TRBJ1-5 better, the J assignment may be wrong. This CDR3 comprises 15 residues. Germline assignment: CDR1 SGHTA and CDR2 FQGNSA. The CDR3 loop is CASSSLGSSTDTQHF. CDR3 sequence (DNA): TGTGCCAGCAGCTCTTTAGGCAGCAGCACAGATACGCAGCATTTT.

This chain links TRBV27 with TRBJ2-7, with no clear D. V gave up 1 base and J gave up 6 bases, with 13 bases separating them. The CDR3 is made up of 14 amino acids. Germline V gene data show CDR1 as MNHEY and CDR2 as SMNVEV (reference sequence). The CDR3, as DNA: TGTGCCAGCAGTTTATACCATTTAAGACGCGAGCAGTACTTC. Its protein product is CASSLYHLRREQYF.

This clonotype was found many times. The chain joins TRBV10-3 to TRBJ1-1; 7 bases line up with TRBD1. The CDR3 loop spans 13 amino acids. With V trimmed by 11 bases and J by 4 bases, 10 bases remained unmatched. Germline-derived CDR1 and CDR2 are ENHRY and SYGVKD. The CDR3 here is CAGRQGGGTEAFF. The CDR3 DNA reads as TGTGCCGGGAGACAGGGAGGGGGCACTGAAGCTTTCTTT.

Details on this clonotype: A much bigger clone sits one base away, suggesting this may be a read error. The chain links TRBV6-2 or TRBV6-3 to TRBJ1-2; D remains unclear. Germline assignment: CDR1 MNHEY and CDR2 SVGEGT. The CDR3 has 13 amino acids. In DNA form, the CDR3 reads TGTGTCAGCAGTTACGCTTACCGGACGTTGAACACCTTC. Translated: CVSSYAYRTLNTF.

The CDR3 region has the DNA TGTGCCAGCAGCTTAGGGGCGGGGAGGAACACTGAAGCTTTCTTT. Amino acids: CASSLGAGRNTEAFF. This chain connects TRBV11-2 to TRBJ1-1; no firm D call. Trimming removed 1 base at V and 1 base at J, with 10 bases between. Germline V lookup: CDR1 SGHAT, CDR2 FQNNGV. The CDR3 consists of 15 residues.

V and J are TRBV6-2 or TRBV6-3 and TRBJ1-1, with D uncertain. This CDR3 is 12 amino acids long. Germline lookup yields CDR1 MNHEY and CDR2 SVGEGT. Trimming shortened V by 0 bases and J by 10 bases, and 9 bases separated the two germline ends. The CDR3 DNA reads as TGTGCCAGCAGTTACTCGAAACTCCGAGCTTTCTTT. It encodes CASSYSKLRAFF.

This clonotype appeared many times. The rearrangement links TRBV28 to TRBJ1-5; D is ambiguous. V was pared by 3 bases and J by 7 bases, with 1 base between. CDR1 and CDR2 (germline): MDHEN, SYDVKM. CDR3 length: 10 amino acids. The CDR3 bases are TGTGCCAGCAGTTTCCAGCCCCAGCATTTT. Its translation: CASSFQPQHF.

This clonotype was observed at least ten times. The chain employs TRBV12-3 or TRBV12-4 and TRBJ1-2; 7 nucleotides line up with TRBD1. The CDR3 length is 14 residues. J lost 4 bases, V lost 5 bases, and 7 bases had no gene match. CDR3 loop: CASSRGGSGYGYTF. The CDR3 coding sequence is TGTGCCAGCAGTCGAGGGGGCAGCGGCTATGGCTACACCTTC.

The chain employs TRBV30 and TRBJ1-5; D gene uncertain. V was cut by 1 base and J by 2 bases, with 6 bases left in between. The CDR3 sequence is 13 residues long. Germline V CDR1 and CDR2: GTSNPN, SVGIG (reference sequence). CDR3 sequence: CAWSGQGNQPQHF. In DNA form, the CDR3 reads TGTGCCTGGAGTGGTCAGGGCAATCAGCCCCAGCATTTT.

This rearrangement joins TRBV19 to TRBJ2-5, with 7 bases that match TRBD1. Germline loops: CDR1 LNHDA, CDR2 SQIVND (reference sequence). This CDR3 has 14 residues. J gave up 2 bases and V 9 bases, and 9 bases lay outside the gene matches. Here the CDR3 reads CASRWDSDQETQYF. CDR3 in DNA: TGTGCCAGCCGTTGGGACAGTGATCAAGAGACCCAGTACTTC. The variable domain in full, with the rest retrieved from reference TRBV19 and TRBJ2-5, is DGGITQSPKYLFRKEGQNVTLSCEQNLNHDAMYWYRQDPGQGLRLIYYSQIVNDFQKGDIAEGYSVSREKKESFPLTVTSAQKNPTAFYLCASRWDSDQETQYFGPGTRLLVL.

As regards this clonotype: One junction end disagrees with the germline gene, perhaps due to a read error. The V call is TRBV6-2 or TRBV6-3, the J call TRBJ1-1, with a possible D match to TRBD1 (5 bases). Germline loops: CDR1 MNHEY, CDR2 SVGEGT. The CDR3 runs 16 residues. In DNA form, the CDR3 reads TGTACCAGCAGTTACCCGATGACAGATGTGAACACTGAAGCTTTCTTT. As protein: CTSSYPMTDVNTEAFF.

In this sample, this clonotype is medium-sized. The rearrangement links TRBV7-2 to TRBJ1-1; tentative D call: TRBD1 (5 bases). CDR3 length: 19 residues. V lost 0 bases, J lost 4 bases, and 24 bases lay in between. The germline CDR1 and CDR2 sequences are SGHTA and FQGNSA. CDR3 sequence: CASSLAGPGKGYRSTEAFF. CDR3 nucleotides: TGTGCCAGCAGCTTAGCGGGGCCAGGGAAGGGTTATCGATCCACTGAAGCTTTCTTT.

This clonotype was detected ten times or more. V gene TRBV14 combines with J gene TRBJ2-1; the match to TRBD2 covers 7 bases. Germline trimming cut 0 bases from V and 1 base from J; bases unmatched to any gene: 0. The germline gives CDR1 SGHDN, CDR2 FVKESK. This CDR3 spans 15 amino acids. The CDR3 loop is CASSQEGLSYNEQFF. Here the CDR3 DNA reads TGTGCCAGCAGCCAAGAGGGACTATCCTACAATGAGCAGTTCTTC.

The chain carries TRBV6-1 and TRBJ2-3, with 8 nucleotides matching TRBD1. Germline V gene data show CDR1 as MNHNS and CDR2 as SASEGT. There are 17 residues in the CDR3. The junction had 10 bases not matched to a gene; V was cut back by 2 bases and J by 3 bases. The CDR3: CASSEPKPWTGTDTQYF. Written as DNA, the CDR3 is TGTGCCAGCAGTGAACCGAAACCATGGACAGGGACAGATACGCAGTATTTT.

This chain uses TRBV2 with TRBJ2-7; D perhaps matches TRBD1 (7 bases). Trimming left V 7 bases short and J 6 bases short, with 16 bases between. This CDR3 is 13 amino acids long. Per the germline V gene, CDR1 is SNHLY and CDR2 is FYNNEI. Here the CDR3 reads CASKSRGEGEQYF. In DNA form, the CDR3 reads TGTGCCAGCAAAAGCAGGGGGGAAGGCGAGCAGTACTTC. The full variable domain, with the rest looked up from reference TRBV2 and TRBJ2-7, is EPEVTQTPSHQVTQMGQEVILRCVPISNHLYFYWYRQILGQKVEFLVSFYNNEISEKSEIFDDQFSVERPDGSNFTLKIRSTKLEDSAMYFCASKSRGEGEQYFGPGTRLTVT.

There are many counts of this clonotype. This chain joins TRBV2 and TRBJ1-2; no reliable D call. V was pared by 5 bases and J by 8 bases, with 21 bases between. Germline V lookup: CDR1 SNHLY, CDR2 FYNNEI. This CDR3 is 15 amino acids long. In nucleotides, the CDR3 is TGTGCCAGCAGTCCGAACCAGTACCCCGGAAGGGGCTACACCTTC. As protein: CASSPNQYPGRGYTF.

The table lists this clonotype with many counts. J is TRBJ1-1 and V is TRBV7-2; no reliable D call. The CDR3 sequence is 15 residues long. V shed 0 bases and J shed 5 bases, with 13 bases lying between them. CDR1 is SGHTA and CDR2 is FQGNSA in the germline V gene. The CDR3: CASSLATALGTEAFF. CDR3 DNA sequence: TGTGCCAGCAGCTTAGCCACAGCATTGGGAACTGAAGCTTTCTTT.

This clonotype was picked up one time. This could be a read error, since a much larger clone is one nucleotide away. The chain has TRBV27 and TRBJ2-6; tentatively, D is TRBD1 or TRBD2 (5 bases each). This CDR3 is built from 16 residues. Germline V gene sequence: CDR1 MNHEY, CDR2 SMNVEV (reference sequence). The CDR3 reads CASRQLNTAGANVLIF. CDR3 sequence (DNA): TGTGCCAGCAGACAACTCAATACCGCCGGGGCCAACGTCCTGATTTTC.